This T cell receptor (beta chain) comes out of a study of cytomegalovirus exposure and HLA in healthy donors. Study-wide points: As was reported, the classifier diagnosed cytomegalovirus status with high specificity and sensitivity.

Germline-derived CDR1 and CDR2 are MDHEN and SYDVKM. V gave up 4 bases and J gave up 1 base, with 11 bases separating them. The CDR3 has 14 residues. In the case of this clone: The antigen remains unidentified.

The data were produced by immunoSEQ multiplex PCR, yet TCRdb's version contains in-frame clones alone and is incomplete. The table lists about 250,000 clones, roughly 87% of them singletons. The source is a man between 18 and 35 years old in good health and CMV-seropositive. The rearrangement links TRBV28 to TRBJ2-7, with a weak D call TRBD2 (5 bases). Sequenced: PBMCs. The CDR3 region has the DNA TGTGCCAGCAGTTGGACTGTCGGTTCCTACGAGCAGTACTTC. It specifies CASSWTVGSYEQYF.